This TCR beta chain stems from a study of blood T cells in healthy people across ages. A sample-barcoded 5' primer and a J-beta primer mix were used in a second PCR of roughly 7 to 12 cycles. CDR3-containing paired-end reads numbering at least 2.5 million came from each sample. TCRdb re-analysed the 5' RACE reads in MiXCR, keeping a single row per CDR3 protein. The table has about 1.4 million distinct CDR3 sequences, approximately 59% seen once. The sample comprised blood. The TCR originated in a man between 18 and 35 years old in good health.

CDR3 DNA: TGTGCCAGCAGCTTTGAACAGGGCAACTACGAGCAGTACTTC. Protein sequence: CASSFEQGNYEQYF. This chain uses TRBV7-9 with TRBJ2-4, with a possible D match to TRBD1 (6 bases). The J call is in doubt because the DNA end fits TRBJ2-7 better. The CDR3 has 14 amino acids. The germline V gene encodes CDR1 SEHNR and CDR2 FQNEAQ (reference sequence).